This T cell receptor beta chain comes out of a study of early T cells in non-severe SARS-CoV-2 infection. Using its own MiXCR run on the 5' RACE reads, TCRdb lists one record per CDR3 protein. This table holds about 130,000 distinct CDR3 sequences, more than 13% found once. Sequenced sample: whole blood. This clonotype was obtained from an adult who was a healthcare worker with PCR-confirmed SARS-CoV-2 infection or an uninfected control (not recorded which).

CDR3 DNA sequence: TGTGCCAGCAGGTATGCGGAAGGGGTCGAGCAGTACTTC. Translating gives CASRYAEGVEQYF. The V and J genes are TRBV6-6 and TRBJ2-7, with a weak D call TRBD1 (5 bases). CDR3 length: 13 amino acids. The germline gives CDR1 MNHNY, CDR2 SVGAGI (reference sequence). V lost 6 bases, J lost 6 bases, and 15 bases lay in between.